These 8 T cell receptor beta chains were all obtained from the same sample, sequenced in a study of shared clonotypes between healthy human individuals. The protocol was immunoSEQ multiplex PCR, while the TCRdb copy is restricted to in-frame clones and leaves out a portion. The sample lists approximately 1,500,000 clones, approximately 97% occurring once. Specimen: naive CD4+ T cells sorted from blood. Subset here: CD45RA+ positively selected. The origin of the receptors is a man aged 30 to 45 in good health.

The V call is TRBV12-1, the J call TRBJ2-1; no DNA check was done on the table's D call, TRBD2. TRBV12-1 is a documented pseudogene. The CDR3 totals 15 residues. Here the CDR3 DNA reads TGTGCCAGCAGCCCCACAACTAGTCTCTACAATGAGCAGTTCTTC. Amino acid sequence: CASSPTTSLYNEQFF.

V gene TRBV10-3 combines with J gene TRBJ1-2, with D tentatively TRBD1 (6 bases). Trimming cost V 1 base and J 8 bases, with 11 bases left between them. The CDR3 sequence is 13 residues long. Germline V gene data show CDR1 as ENHRY and CDR2 as SYGVKD. DNA of the CDR3: TGTGCCATCAGTGAGTTTGACAGGTCGGGCTACACCTTC. The encoded protein is CAISEFDRSGYTF.

V gene TRBV9 combines with J gene TRBJ2-7, with D tentatively TRBD1 (7 bases). CDR3 length: 15 amino acids. The germline V gene encodes CDR1 SGDLS and CDR2 YYNGEE. V was clipped by 4 bases and J by 2 bases, with 16 bases between them. DNA for the CDR3: TGTGCCAGCAGCCCCCGGGCAGGGGGGACCTACGAGCAGTACTTC. It translates to CASSPRAGGTYEQYF.

With regard to this clone: Other DNA sequences of this sample code for an identical CDR3. This chain connects TRBV27 to TRBJ1-5; TRBD1 agrees at 11 bases. The CDR3 has 14 amino acids. V was clipped by 5 bases and J by 7 bases; unmatched bases: 4. Germline assignment: CDR1 MNHEY and CDR2 SMNVEV (reference sequence). Written as DNA, the CDR3 is TGTGCCAGCAGTCCAGGGACAGGGGGACAGCCCCAGCATTTT. Protein sequence: CASSPGTGGQPQHF.

Concerning this clone itself: Other DNA sequences from this sample encode an identical CDR3 as well. The chain has TRBV9 and TRBJ2-2, with a possible D match to TRBD1 (5 bases). V lost 5 bases to trimming and J lost 5 bases, with 10 bases between them. Germline assignment: CDR1 SGDLS and CDR2 YYNGEE. The CDR3 contains 13 residues. In DNA form, the CDR3 reads TGTGCCAGCAGTATAGGGGTTACCGGGGAGCTGTTTTTT. This sequence encodes CASSIGVTGELFF. Complete variable domain (other parts from reference TRBV9 and TRBJ2-2): DSGVTQTPKHLITATGQRVTLRCSPRSGDLSVYWYQQSLDQGLQFLIQYYNGEERAKGNILERFSAQQFPDLHSELNLSSLELGDSALYFCASSIGVTGELFFGEGSRLTVL.

The V gene is TRBV6-5, the J gene TRBJ1-3; D is unclear. V dropped 1 base and J dropped 0 bases, with 10 bases sitting between them. The CDR3 spans 16 residues. Germline assignment: CDR1 MNHEY and CDR2 SVGAGI. The CDR3 DNA follows: TGTGCCAGCAGTTACTACTCTCGGACCTCTGGAAACACCATATATTTT. Translated, it gives CASSYYSRTSGNTIYF.

The chain uses TRBV4-3 and TRBJ2-2; D tentatively fits TRBD1 or TRBD2 (5 bases each). Germline V gene sequence: CDR1 LGHNA, CDR2 YSLEER. The CDR3 loop spans 15 amino acids. The germline V and J ends were trimmed by 0 bases and 6 bases, with 11 bases remaining between them. The CDR3 region has the DNA TGCGCCAGCAGCCAAGATAGAGGGGTTCCCGGGGAGCTGTTTTTT. It yields the protein CASSQDRGVPGELFF.

The genes are TRBV27 and TRBJ2-3, with D perhaps TRBD2 (7 bases). The V end was cut by 6 bases, the J end by 10 bases, with 14 bases between. The CDR3 consists of 12 residues. Per germline, CDR1 MNHEY and CDR2 SMNVEV (reference sequence). The CDR3 sequence is CASRFIGGAQYF. The CDR3 DNA follows: TGTGCCAGCAGATTTATAGGGGGGGCGCAGTATTTT.